This T cell receptor (beta chain) was recovered during a study of T cell changes during pregnancy in multiple sclerosis (dated by TCRdb to the late 2010s). For the wider study: The study examined how the T cell repertoire changed over the course of pregnancy in women with multiple sclerosis.

Receptor libraries were prepared by the immunoSEQ multiplex PCR assay. As stored in TCRdb, this immuneACCESS dataset retains in-frame rearrangements with V and J assigned. A fraction of the clones does not appear; measured against another copy, unresolved V genes explain less than half of the discrepancy, and the remainder lacks a known reason. The sample table shows tens of thousands of clones, and roughly 92% are seen once. The top ten constitute around 3.5% of the sample. Including cysteine and phenylalanine, the CDR3 has 15 amino acids. Only the CDR3 part of the read is kept: 45 bases, read in frame from the first base. From the germline V gene (reference sequence), CDR1 is SEHNR and CDR2 is FQNEAQ. Trimming takes 3 bases off V and 6 bases off J; junction bases not matched to a gene: 0. With regard to this clone: Its target antigen remains unknown. No qualities accompany the bases; no much larger clone lies one base away.

The receptor comes from a female donor in good health, enrolled as a control in a pregnancy study. Source: peripheral blood, taken after pregnancy. Recombination linked TRBV7-9 to TRBJ2-1, and TRBD2 aligns with 15 junction nucleotides. DNA sequence: TGTGCCAGCAGCTTGGGACTAGCGGGAGGCAATGAGCAGTTCTTC. Translated, this is CASSLGLAGGNEQFF.